Reported below is one TCR beta chain. Its antigen is unknown. The data stem from a study of identical twins. Study-level results: A lower insertion count was a feature of abundant cord blood beta clonotypes, with no such feature in memory repertoires. Analyses of zero insertions could, in part, be confounded by invariant MAIT and iNKT cells. The study found weaker excess twin sharing in beta out-of-frame sequences.

CDR3 length equals 14 residues. The germline V gene has CDR1 SQVTM and CDR2 ANQGSEA. V lost 1 base to trimming and J lost 7 bases, with 14 bases between them. Each CDR3 protein is one row after TCRdb ran MiXCR on the 5' RACE reads. The table records about 200,000 distinct CDR3 sequences, around 10% of them present only once. The TCR comes from a woman aged 18 to 35 in good health. Sequenced material: memory (CD45RO+) T cells sorted from blood. The chain employs TRBV29-1 and TRBJ2-1; no clear D. The CDR3 loop reads CSVEGSSGANEQFF. The CDR3 DNA is TGCAGCGTTGAAGGGTCCTCGGGCGCAAATGAGCAGTTCTTC.